The 16 T cell receptor beta chains given below trace back to one sample, sequenced in a study of CD8 T cells in Susac syndrome. Reverse transcription used about 0.45 to 1 ug RNA and random hexamers. MiXCR, run by TCRdb on the immunoSEQ multiplex PCR reads, gives a single entry per CDR3 protein. The sample has roughly 150,000 distinct CDR3 sequences, about 92% seen once. Sequencing used CD4+ T cells from PBMCs. The origin of the receptors is a human donor in good health.

The chain combines TRBV6-2 or TRBV6-3 with TRBJ1-5; TRBD1 agrees at 7 bases. Germline-derived CDR1 and CDR2 are MNHEY and SVGEGT. This CDR3 has 14 amino acids. The ends lost 6 bases at V and 6 bases at J; junction bases unmatched: 8. The chain's CDR3 is CASSHGRGIQPQHF. The CDR3, as DNA: TGTGCCAGCAGCCACGGCAGGGGGATTCAGCCCCAGCATTTT.

The rearrangement links TRBV19 to TRBJ2-2; D remains unclear. Per the germline V gene, CDR1 is LNHDA and CDR2 is SQIVND (reference sequence). Trimming pared 5 bases from V and 0 bases from J, leaving 10 bases between. This CDR3 is built from 15 residues. The CDR3 DNA reads as TGTGCCAGTAGTTTCGACGGCGCGAACACCGGGGAGCTGTTTTTT. Its protein is CASSFDGANTGELFF.

This chain links TRBV11-2 with TRBJ2-4; possibly TRBD2 for D (7 bases). The CDR3 sequence is 14 residues long. Germline V lookup: CDR1 SGHAT, CDR2 FQNNGV. V dropped 1 base and J dropped 6 bases, with 10 bases sitting between them. The CDR3 sequence: CASSLVGGANIQYF. The CDR3 DNA reads TGTGCCAGCAGCTTAGTGGGGGGGGCAAACATTCAGTACTTC.

The rearrangement joins TRBV7-8 to TRBJ2-1; 8 bases match TRBD2. The trim removed 0 bases at V and 8 bases at J, leaving 6 bases unmatched. Looked up from germline, CDR1 is SGHVS and CDR2 is FQNEAQ. There are 15 residues in the CDR3. CDR3 nucleotide sequence: TGTGCCAGCAGCTTAGCCGAGACTAGCGAGCATGAGCAGTTCTTC. Translating it yields CASSLAETSEHEQFF. Using reference TRBV7-8 and TRBJ2-1 for the parts outside the CDR3, the full variable domain is GAGVSQSPRYKVAKRGQDVALRCDPISGHVSLFWYQQALGQGPEFLTYFQNEAQLDKSGLPSDRFFAERPEGSVSTLKIQRTQQEDSAVYLCASSLAETSEHEQFFGPGTRLTVL.

V is TRBV6-2 or TRBV6-3 and J is TRBJ1-1; D is uncertain. Deletions cut 4 bases from V and 8 bases from J, with 8 bases between. The CDR3 sequence is 11 residues long. The germline V gene has CDR1 MNHEY and CDR2 SVGEGT. The CDR3 reads CASSFFQEAFF. The CDR3 nucleotides read TGTGCCAGCAGTTTTTTTCAAGAAGCTTTCTTT.

The chain combines TRBV4-3 with TRBJ2-5; the D gene could be TRBD1 or TRBD2 (6 bases each). CDR1 and CDR2 from the germline V gene are LGHNA and YSLEER. Trimming pared 6 bases from V and 7 bases from J, leaving 12 bases between. This CDR3 region has 12 residues. The CDR3 loop is CASSQQGGTQYF. The CDR3 DNA is TGCGCCAGCAGTCAACAGGGAGGGACCCAGTACTTC.

This clonotype has only one observation. CDR3 nucleotides: TGTGCCAGCAGACACCCTGCCCCGGGGGAACAGGAGACCCAGTACTTC. Encoded protein: CASRHPAPGEQETQYF. The rearrangement uses TRBV6-2 or TRBV6-3 and TRBJ2-5; D perhaps matches TRBD2 (6 bases). With 6 bases removed from V and 5 bases from J, the gap between germline ends came to 22 bases. The CDR3 runs 16 residues. CDR1 and CDR2 from the germline V gene are MNHEY and SVGEGT.

The gene calls are TRBV9 and TRBJ2-2, with 7 bases aligning to TRBD2. The CDR3 runs 15 residues. Unmatched junction bases numbered 3, after V lost 4 bases and J lost 0 bases. Per germline, CDR1 SGDLS and CDR2 YYNGEE. Here the CDR3 DNA reads TGTGCCAGCAGCCCAGCGGGGACGAACACCGGGGAGCTGTTTTTT. It translates to CASSPAGTNTGELFF.

This clonotype was seen only once. The gene calls are TRBV12-3 or TRBV12-4 and TRBJ1-5, with D perhaps matching TRBD1 (5 bases). The CDR3 loop spans 14 amino acids. V lost 3 bases and J 5 bases, leaving 11 bases between the germline ends. CDR3 protein: CASSLGVADQPQHF. The DNA of the CDR3 is TGTGCCAGCAGTTTGGGGGTAGCGGATCAGCCCCAGCATTTT.

The chain uses TRBV28 and TRBJ2-2; TRBD1 matches at 10 bases. Trimming cost V 5 bases and J 3 bases; bases outside gene matches: 6. CDR1 MDHEN and CDR2 SYDVKM come from the germline V gene. CDR3 length: 16 amino acids. The CDR3 DNA reads TGTGCCAGCAGTCCCTCCGGGACAGGGGACACCGGGGAGCTGTTTTTT. This sequence encodes CASSPSGTGDTGELFF.

V and J are TRBV27 and TRBJ1-2; 7 nucleotides align to TRBD1. Germline V gives CDR1 MNHEY, CDR2 SMNVEV (reference sequence). V shed 5 bases, J shed 4 bases, and the junction held 10 bases outside the gene matches. The CDR3 consists of 15 residues. This chain's CDR3 is CASSPRQGLLYGYTF. Here the CDR3 DNA reads TGTGCCAGCAGTCCCCGACAGGGATTGCTCTATGGCTACACCTTC.

This rearrangement joins TRBV24-1 to TRBJ1-1, with a possible D match to TRBD1 (5 bases). The CDR3 consists of 11 residues. With 3 bases removed from V and 10 bases from J, the gap between germline ends came to 8 bases. Germline loops: CDR1 KGHDR, CDR2 SFDVKD. This CDR3 reads CATSDGRGAFF. Written as DNA, the CDR3 is TGTGCCACCAGTGATGGAAGGGGAGCTTTCTTT.

This chain links TRBV6-2 or TRBV6-3 with TRBJ1-5; D is perhaps TRBD1 (5 bases). With 1 base removed from V and 1 base from J, the gap between germline ends came to 14 bases. Germline loops: CDR1 MNHEY, CDR2 SVGEGT. The CDR3 runs to 17 residues. DNA for the CDR3: TGTGCCAGCAGTTACTGGGGCAACATGGACAGCAATCAGCCCCAGCATTTT. This translates into CASSYWGNMDSNQPQHF.

The V gene is TRBV6-6, the J gene TRBJ2-3, with TRBD1 matching 7 bases. Germline V lookup: CDR1 MNHNY, CDR2 SVGAGI (reference sequence). The CDR3 runs 14 residues. The V gene end was trimmed by 2 bases and the J gene end by 6 bases; junction bases not matched to a gene: 5. The CDR3 DNA sequence: TGTGCCAGCAGTTACCCGGACAGGACGGATACGCAGTATTTT. Amino acid sequence: CASSYPDRTDTQYF.

V gene TRBV5-1 combines with J gene TRBJ2-1; 14 positions match TRBD2. CDR3 length equals 15 residues. J was trimmed by 8 bases and V by 4 bases; bases with no gene match: 5. Germline CDR1 and CDR2: SGHRS and YFSETQ. The CDR3: CASSPTSGRAHEQFF. In nucleotides, the CDR3 is TGCGCCAGCAGCCCGACTAGCGGGAGGGCGCATGAGCAGTTCTTC.

This chain uses TRBV2 with TRBJ2-2; TRBD1 or TRBD2 may be the D gene (5 bases each). Germline lookup yields CDR1 SNHLY and CDR2 FYNNEI. This CDR3 has 15 amino acids. V dropped 4 bases and J dropped 5 bases, with 14 bases sitting between them. CDR3 sequence (DNA): TGTGCCAGCAGTGTGCGGCAGGGAGCGACCGGGGAGCTGTTTTTT. Encoded protein: CASSVRQGATGELFF.